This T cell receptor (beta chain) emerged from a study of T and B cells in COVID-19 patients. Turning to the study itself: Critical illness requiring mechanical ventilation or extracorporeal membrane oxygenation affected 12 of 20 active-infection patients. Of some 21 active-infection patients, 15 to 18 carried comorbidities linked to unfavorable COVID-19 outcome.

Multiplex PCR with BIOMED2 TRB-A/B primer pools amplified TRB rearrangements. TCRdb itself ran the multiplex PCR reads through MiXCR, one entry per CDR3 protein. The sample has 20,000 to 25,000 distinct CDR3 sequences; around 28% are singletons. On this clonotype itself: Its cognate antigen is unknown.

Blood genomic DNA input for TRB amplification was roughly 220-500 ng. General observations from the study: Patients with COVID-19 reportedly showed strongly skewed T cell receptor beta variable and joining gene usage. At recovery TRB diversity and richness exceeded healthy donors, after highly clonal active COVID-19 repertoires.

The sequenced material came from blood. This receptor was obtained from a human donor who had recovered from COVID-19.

The CDR3 nucleotides read TGCAGTGCTATTGCGGGAGGCCCCTACGAGCAGTACTTC. Translating gives CSAIAGGPYEQYF. The chain links TRBV20-1 to TRBJ2-7, with 8 bases fitting TRBD2. Germline trimming cut 4 bases from V and 2 bases from J; bases unmatched to any gene: 4. The CDR3 totals 13 residues. Looked up from germline, CDR1 is DFQATT and CDR2 is SNEGSKA (reference sequence).